This T cell receptor (beta chain) is from a study of blood T cell repertoires in COVID-19. The overall study: The United States, Italy and Spain were the sources of the acute and convalescent COVID-19 samples. T cells, B-cell-depleted T cells, or PBMCs supplied cDNA or gDNA.

V lost 1 base and J lost 2, with 14 bases in between. Germline V gene sequence: CDR1 SEHNR, CDR2 FQNEAQ (reference sequence). The CDR3 length is 17 residues. Per the study methods: Reference gene primer amplification gave estimated nucleated cell counts. Generated by immunoSEQ multiplex PCR, the TCRdb table keeps only in-frame clones and is missing some. That table furnishes V, J and clone size, whereas the DNA furnished D and trimming. The table includes 150,000 to 200,000 clones, more than 75% detected once. This receptor was identified in a woman between 70 and 85 years old with acute or convalescent COVID-19. This chain joins TRBV7-9 and TRBJ2-2, with D possibly being TRBD2 (5 bases). The sequenced sample was peripheral blood. Here the CDR3 reads CASSLEAGLGNTGELFF. CDR3 coding DNA: TGTGCCAGCAGCTTAGAAGCAGGACTGGGAAACACCGGGGAGCTGTTTTTT.